This is a list of T cell receptor beta chains from one sample in a study of identical twins. From the 5' RACE reads, TCRdb called clonotypes with MiXCR, one entry per CDR3 protein. The table records 1.5 million to 2 million distinct CDR3 sequences, 25% to 35% of them present only once. Sequenced input: cord blood. Receptors were obtained from a newborn girl in good health. Each CDR3 is given with its conserved first and last residue. Each record gives: CDR3 protein, CDR3 DNA, clone size, D gene, J gene, V gene. D genes are given only for firm matches. The size of a clone is reported for some rows only, either as once, few or many, or as a class for expanded clones.

CDR3aa: CAQTRWGDEQYF
CDR3nt: TGTGCCCAAACTAGATGGGGCGACGAGCAGTACTTC
abundance: few
d_gene: NA
j_gene: TRBJ2-7
v_gene: TRBV2

CDR3aa: CASSLYGPDQPQHF
CDR3nt: TGTGCCAGCAGTTTATACGGCCCGGATCAGCCCCAGCATTTT
abundance: NA
d_gene: NA
j_gene: TRBJ1-5
v_gene: TRBV28

CDR3aa: CSALEAGGPMWDEQYF
CDR3nt: TGCAGTGCCCTTGAAGCGGGAGGGCCCATGTGGGATGAGCAGTACTTC
abundance: once
d_gene: TRBD2
j_gene: TRBJ2-5
v_gene: TRBV20-1

CDR3aa: CASSTGLAGNIAKNIQYF
CDR3nt: TGTGCCAGCAGCACCGGACTAGCGGGGAACATAGCCAAAAACATTCAGTACTTC
abundance: few
d_gene: TRBD2
j_gene: TRBJ2-4
v_gene: TRBV11-2

CDR3aa: CASHGGPEKLFF
CDR3nt: TGTGCCAGCCACGGTGGGCCTGAAAAACTGTTTTTT
abundance: few
d_gene: NA
j_gene: TRBJ1-4
v_gene: TRBV6-1

CDR3aa: CASSLRTGSSYNEQYF
CDR3nt: TGTGCCAGCAGTCTGCGGACGGGCAGCTCCTACAATGAGCAGTACTTC
abundance: NA
d_gene: NA
j_gene: TRBJ2-7
v_gene: TRBV27

CDR3aa: CASSLTQGELFF
CDR3nt: TGTGCCAGCAGTTTAACCCAGGGGGAGCTGTTTTTT
abundance: NA
d_gene: NA
j_gene: TRBJ2-2
v_gene: TRBV27

CDR3aa: CASSQNNPPGQRYSSYEQYF
CDR3nt: TGTGCCAGCAGCCAAAACAACCCACCGGGACAGAGGTATAGCTCCTACGAGCAGTACTTC
abundance: few
d_gene: TRBD1
j_gene: TRBJ2-7
v_gene: TRBV7-9

CDR3aa: CASSLVLGARSEQFF
CDR3nt: TGTGCCAGCAGCTTAGTCCTAGGGGCTAGGAGTGAGCAGTTCTTC
abundance: few
d_gene: NA
j_gene: TRBJ2-1
v_gene: TRBV7-2

CDR3aa: CASSLDWRRVNEQFF
CDR3nt: TGTGCCAGCAGCTTAGATTGGCGCAGGGTCAATGAGCAGTTCTTC
abundance: few
d_gene: NA
j_gene: TRBJ2-1
v_gene: TRBV7-8

CDR3aa: CAISESPGSPGPQFF
CDR3nt: TGTGCCATCAGTGAGTCCCCTGGGTCACCGGGCCCTCAGTTCTTC
abundance: few
d_gene: NA
j_gene: TRBJ2-1
v_gene: TRBV10-3

CDR3aa: CASSPQALGELFF
CDR3nt: TGTGCCAGCAGTCCCCAGGCCCTCGGGGAGCTGTTTTTT
abundance: NA
d_gene: NA
j_gene: TRBJ2-2
v_gene: TRBV2

CDR3aa: CASNPGTTDTQYF
CDR3nt: TGTGCCAGCAACCCGGGGACCACAGATACGCAGTATTTT
abundance: few
d_gene: NA
j_gene: TRBJ2-3
v_gene: TRBV25-1

CDR3aa: CASSAELGGYTF
CDR3nt: TGTGCCAGCAGTGCCGAACTGGGTGGCTACACCTTC
abundance: NA
d_gene: NA
j_gene: TRBJ1-2
v_gene: TRBV2

CDR3aa: CAIGALSDSLTYEQYF
CDR3nt: TGTGCCATCGGGGCCCTCTCGGACAGCCTGACCTACGAGCAGTACTTC
abundance: few
d_gene: NA
j_gene: TRBJ2-7
v_gene: TRBV10-3

CDR3aa: CASSYTGTSGSYEQYF
CDR3nt: TGTGCCAGCAGCTATACCGGGACTAGCGGGAGTTACGAGCAGTACTTC
abundance: NA
d_gene: TRBD2
j_gene: TRBJ2-7
v_gene: TRBV7-2

CDR3aa: CASRLKVGGIHNEQFF
CDR3nt: TGTGCCAGCAGGCTTAAGGTGGGAGGGATTCACAATGAGCAGTTCTTC
abundance: NA
d_gene: TRBD2
j_gene: TRBJ2-1
v_gene: TRBV12-3/TRBV12-4

CDR3aa: CSALGTGNYGYTF
CDR3nt: TGCAGTGCCCTCGGGACAGGGAACTATGGCTACACCTTC
abundance: few
d_gene: TRBD1
j_gene: TRBJ1-2
v_gene: TRBV20-1

CDR3aa: CASSIDPGQPGANVLTF
CDR3nt: TGTGCCAGTAGTATAGATCCCGGACAGCCTGGGGCCAACGTCCTGACTTTC
abundance: few
d_gene: NA
j_gene: TRBJ2-6
v_gene: TRBV19

CDR3aa: CASSLTVLGGGSEAFF
CDR3nt: TGCGCCAGCAGCTTGACCGTATTGGGTGGGGGATCTGAAGCTTTCTTT
abundance: NA
d_gene: NA
j_gene: TRBJ1-1
v_gene: TRBV5-1

CDR3aa: CVSSLISPLGKLFF
CDR3nt: TGTGTCAGCAGTTTAATATCCCCCCTGGGAAAACTGTTTTTT
abundance: NA
d_gene: NA
j_gene: TRBJ1-4
v_gene: TRBV28

CDR3aa: CTSGYSESTDTQYF
CDR3nt: TGCACCTCGGGATATAGTGAGAGCACAGATACGCAGTATTTT
abundance: few
d_gene: NA
j_gene: TRBJ2-3
v_gene: TRBV20-1

CDR3aa: CASKNLGSSYEQYF
CDR3nt: TGTGCCTCCAAGAACCTCGGGAGCTCCTACGAGCAGTACTTC
abundance: few
d_gene: NA
j_gene: TRBJ2-7
v_gene: TRBV10-3

CDR3aa: CASSTPGLAVNEQFF
CDR3nt: TGTGCCAGTAGTACTCCGGGACTAGCGGTCAATGAGCAGTTCTTC
abundance: NA
d_gene: TRBD2
j_gene: TRBJ2-1
v_gene: TRBV19

CDR3aa: CASSTGLGTQYF
CDR3nt: TGTGCCAGCAGTACGGGACTAGGAACGCAGTATTTT
abundance: NA
d_gene: TRBD2
j_gene: TRBJ2-3
v_gene: TRBV6-5

CDR3aa: CATSDPGTPHNEQFF
CDR3nt: TGTGCCACCAGTGATCCGGGGACACCCCACAATGAGCAGTTCTTC
abundance: NA
d_gene: NA
j_gene: TRBJ2-1
v_gene: TRBV24-1

CDR3aa: CASSLGGPGGDTQYF
CDR3nt: TGTGCCAGCAGCTTAGGGGGACCAGGAGGAGATACGCAGTATTTT
abundance: few
d_gene: NA
j_gene: TRBJ2-3
v_gene: TRBV7-2

CDR3aa: CASSMRGYSTDTQYF
CDR3nt: TGCGCCAGCAGCATGCGGGGGTACAGCACAGATACGCAGTATTTT
abundance: few
d_gene: TRBD2
j_gene: TRBJ2-3
v_gene: TRBV5-1

CDR3aa: CASSALAGGVADTQYF
CDR3nt: TGTGCCAGCAGTGCCCTAGCGGGGGGGGTTGCAGATACGCAGTATTTT
abundance: few
d_gene: TRBD2
j_gene: TRBJ2-3
v_gene: TRBV25-1

CDR3aa: CASSLPDSMSYTF
CDR3nt: TGTGCCAGCAGTCTCCCGGACAGTATGAGCTACACCTTC
abundance: few
d_gene: NA
j_gene: TRBJ1-2
v_gene: TRBV27

CDR3aa: CASRDRAKHTQYF
CDR3nt: TGTGCCAGCAGGGACAGGGCCAAGCATACGCAGTATTTT
abundance: few
d_gene: TRBD1
j_gene: TRBJ2-3
v_gene: TRBV25-1

CDR3aa: CASSEKGLAGEAQYF
CDR3nt: TGTGCCAGCAGTGAAAAAGGGCTAGCGGGAGAGGCCCAGTACTTC
abundance: NA
d_gene: TRBD2
j_gene: TRBJ2-5
v_gene: TRBV6-1

CDR3aa: CASSLRGGQGRYGYTF
CDR3nt: TGTGCCAGCAGCTTAAGAGGTGGACAGGGGCGATATGGCTACACCTTC
abundance: many
d_gene: TRBD1
j_gene: TRBJ1-2
v_gene: TRBV7-9

CDR3aa: CASSPLAPLSTQYF
CDR3nt: TGTGCCAGCAGCCCACTAGCTCCGTTGAGTACGCAGTATTTT
abundance: once
d_gene: NA
j_gene: TRBJ2-3
v_gene: TRBV14